This T cell receptor beta chain was documented in a study of memory CD4+ T cells and cytomegalovirus serostatus. Study at large: Donors were healthy Belgian adults, 10 or so CMV seropositive and fewer than 30 seronegative.

This CDR3 is 20 amino acids long. The J segment lost 0 bases and the V segment lost 2 bases, leaving 8 bases of the junction unmatched. Germline V lookup: CDR1 ENHRY, CDR2 SYGVKD. Single viable CD3+CD4+CD8-CD45RO+ cells were sorted as the memory CD4+ T cells. Serum IgG to CMV pp150, pp28, p38 and p52 defined serostatus. The authors' processing: Out-of-frame sequences were removed, leaving roughly 2.1 million distinct TCRbeta sequences. The protocol was immunoSEQ multiplex PCR, while the TCRdb copy is restricted to in-frame clones and leaves out a portion. D and trimming come from the DNA, and the V and J calls and clone size come from that table. The table records approximately 65,000 clones, approximately 80% of them present only once.

The source is an adult in good health and CMV-seronegative. V is TRBV10-3 and J is TRBJ2-6, with 12 bases identical to TRBD2. The material sequenced was memory CD4+ T cells from blood. This CDR3 is CAISERASGRADSGANVLTF. Written as DNA, the CDR3 is TGTGCCATCAGTGAGAGGGCTAGCGGGAGGGCGGACTCTGGGGCCAACGTCCTGACTTTC.